The 21 T cell receptor beta chains below come from one sample, sequenced in a study of T cell clusters in autoimmune cytopenias (dated by TCRdb to about 2019). TCRdb lists the instrument as Illumina MiSeq. To amplify TRB rearrangements, a touch-down multiplex PCR protocol was run with the TRB-A and TRB-B primer pools combined in a single tube. TCRdb reprocessed the public reads and reports one entry per CDR3 protein sequence, without DNA. The sample's table lists a count of roughly 6,900 distinct CDR3 sequences. The top ten clonotypes cover 3.5% to 4.5% of the sample. TRB amplification used 250 ng of peripheral blood genomic DNA, around 40,000 genome equivalents, per sample. In addition, the sample was reused for a study of T cell repertoires in aging, cancer and after chemotherapy.

Material: peripheral blood. These receptors were collected from a human donor in good health.

This sequence joins TRBV7-9 and TRBJ2-6. The germline V gene has CDR1 SEHNR and CDR2 FQNEAQ (reference sequence). The CDR3 is made up of 15 amino acids. CDR3 in amino acids: CASSLRVSGANVLTF.

This clonotype is labeled medium-sized (0.01 to 0.1%) based on frequency. The rearrangement uses TRBV19 and TRBJ2-7; the TCRdb D gene call, TRBD2, has no DNA to confirm it. Per germline, CDR1 LNHDA and CDR2 SQIVND (reference sequence). The CDR3 has 17 residues. The CDR3 is CASSAGTSGRVSYEQYF.

CDR3 region: CASSLGLAVLSYEQYF. The chain recombines TRBV7-2 with TRBJ2-7; TCRdb proposes TRBD2, but this gene call is untestable without DNA. The CDR3 has 16 residues. The V gene's germline CDR1 is SGHTA and CDR2 FQGNSA.

The chain couples TRBV18 to TRBJ2-7; no DNA is available, so the TRBD1 call from TCRdb remains unchecked. This CDR3 has 14 residues. Germline CDR1 is KGHSH and CDR2 is LQKENI. CDR3 region: CASSPGQEGNEQYF.

Judged by frequency, this clonotype is medium-sized. The chain couples TRBV29-1 to TRBJ1-1; TCRdb selects TRBD1, and the lack of DNA leaves this call unchecked. The V gene's germline CDR1 is SQVTM and CDR2 ANQGSEA. CDR3 length: 13 residues. Here the CDR3 reads CSIDAGENTEAFF.

The chain is built from TRBV6-1 and TRBJ1-1; TCRdb lists TRBD1, though no DNA is available to test this call. The length of the CDR3 is 16 residues. Germline-derived CDR1 and CDR2 are MNHNS and SASEGT. The CDR3: CASSDNLGQGSAEAFF.

The rearrangement links TRBV6-5 to TRBJ2-6; the TCRdb call, TRBD2, lacks DNA for checking. CDR3 length equals 16 residues. Germline CDR1 reads MNHEY; CDR2 reads SVGAGI. CDR3 in amino acids: CASRALAGSGANVLTF.

The V and J genes are TRBV18 and TRBJ1-1. This CDR3 is 15 amino acids long. The germline V gene encodes CDR1 KGHSH and CDR2 LQKENI. Here the CDR3 reads CASSPTDSLNTEAFF.

The chain links TRBV6-5 to TRBJ1-5; absent DNA, TCRdb's TRBD1 call cannot be checked. The V gene's germline CDR1 is MNHEY and CDR2 SVGAGI. This CDR3 contains 15 residues. CDR3 region: CASSATGPSNQPQHF.

The chain uses TRBV30 and TRBJ1-1; the TCRdb D gene call, TRBD1, has no DNA to confirm it. The CDR3 loop spans 15 amino acids. Per the germline V gene, CDR1 is GTSNPN and CDR2 is SVGIG (reference sequence). The CDR3: CAWSPLGQGNTEAFF.

V is TRBV27 and J is TRBJ2-7. Germline CDR1 reads MNHEY; CDR2 reads SMNVEV (reference sequence). CDR3 length equals 14 residues. The CDR3 sequence is CASRSSRTTYEQYF.

The chain has TRBV5-6 and TRBJ2-3; with no DNA, the TCRdb D assignment of TRBD1 cannot be verified. Germline V gives CDR1 SGHDT, CDR2 YYEEEE. The CDR3 is 17 residues long. The CDR3: CASSFDPPGVGTDTQYF.

This clonotype shows up as medium-sized by frequency. CDR3 residues: CASSFRTGNYNEQFF. V is TRBV5-5 and J is TRBJ2-1; the D gene TCRdb calls, TRBD1, cannot be checked with no DNA. The germline V gene has CDR1 SGHKS and CDR2 YYEKEE (reference sequence). The CDR3 contains 15 residues.

The V and J genes are TRBV24-1 and TRBJ2-1; lacking DNA, the TRBD2 call made by TCRdb goes unchecked. The CDR3 is 16 amino acids. Looked up from germline, CDR1 is KGHDR and CDR2 is SFDVKD. The CDR3 sequence: CATSDLRTSGGDEQFF.

Its frequency marks this clonotype as medium-sized. This rearrangement joins TRBV30 to TRBJ1-2; as DNA is missing, the TRBD1 call by TCRdb cannot be tested. The germline V gene has CDR1 GTSNPN and CDR2 SVGIG (reference sequence). The CDR3 spans 13 residues. CDR3 sequence reads: CAWTSGHNYGYTF.

The chain carries TRBV5-4 and TRBJ2-5; TCRdb picks TRBD2, but there is no DNA to check that call. The germline V gene has CDR1 SGHNT and CDR2 YYREEE (reference sequence). The CDR3 is 15 amino acids. The CDR3 region is CASSMTTSGGETQYF.

The chain couples TRBV19 to TRBJ1-1; TCRdb selects TRBD1, and the lack of DNA leaves this call unchecked. The CDR3 sequence is 13 residues long. The germline V gene has CDR1 LNHDA and CDR2 SQIVND (reference sequence). The chain's CDR3 is CASSTGANTEAFF.

This chain joins TRBV5-4 and TRBJ2-2; with no DNA, the TCRdb D assignment of TRBD1 cannot be verified. The CDR3 length is 16 residues. CDR1 is SGHNT, CDR2 YYREEE, per germline (reference sequence). CDR3 in amino acids: CASSAIWTGDTGELFF.

This clonotype counts as medium-sized by frequency. J is TRBJ2-1 and V is TRBV12-3 or TRBV12-4; TCRdb designates TRBD2, a call that cannot be tested without DNA. The CDR3 consists of 15 residues. The CDR3 spells CASQRTSGIYNEQFF.

Its frequency marks this clonotype as medium-sized. The V gene is TRBV12-3 or TRBV12-4, the J gene TRBJ2-2; TCRdb returns TRBD2, unconfirmable since there is no DNA. The CDR3 contains 17 residues. CDR3 sequence: CASSFILAGVGTGELFF.

The chain employs TRBV6-2 or TRBV6-3 and TRBJ2-1; absent DNA, TCRdb's TRBD1 call cannot be checked. In germline, CDR1 is MNHEY, CDR2 SVGEGT. CDR3 length: 16 residues. The chain's CDR3 is CASSPLTGGSYNEQFF.